Included here is one T cell receptor (beta chain) sequence, with context. This sample was included in a study of blood T cell repertoires in COVID-19. Study details: Sources were T cells, B-cell-depleted T cells, or PBMCs; the material itself was cDNA or gDNA.

Source study methods: Reference gene primers were amplified, and this amplification served to estimate nucleated cell counts. TCRdb's copy holds only in-frame clones and misses some; the assay was immunoSEQ multiplex PCR. V and J calls and clone size are given by that table; D and trimming were obtained from the DNA. The repertoire includes 90,000 to 120,000 clones, under 95% of them detected once, and around 1.2% sits in the top ten. The sequenced material came from peripheral blood. The clonotype comes from a woman aged 25 to 39 with acute or convalescent COVID-19.

CDR3 sequence: CASSGTIATNEKLFF. The CDR3 DNA reads TGTGCCAGCAGCGGAACGATAGCAACTAATGAAAAACTGTTTTTT. This sequence joins TRBV9 and TRBJ1-4; D remains ambiguous. Germline CDR1 SGDLS, CDR2 YYNGEE. Trimming removed 3 bases at V and 0 bases at J, with 9 bases between. The CDR3 spans 15 residues. Full variable domain (rest looked up from reference TRBV9 and TRBJ1-4): DSGVTQTPKHLITATGQRVTLRCSPRSGDLSVYWYQQSLDQGLQFLIQYYNGEERAKGNILERFSAQQFPDLHSELNLSSLELGDSALYFCASSGTIATNEKLFFGSGTQLSVL.